The T cell receptor (beta chain) under discussion was sequenced for a study of Graves' ophthalmopathy and Graves' hyperthyroidism. Researchers took RNA transcripts and amplified TCR beta CDR3 regions from them. HTBI primers were used in a first-round RT-PCR, which preceded a second-round multiplex PCR. TCRdb fed the multiplex PCR reads into MiXCR, producing one record per CDR3 protein. The table includes under 200,000 distinct CDR3 sequences, less than 45% detected once. This clonotype was seen repeatedly, ten times or more. V was shortened by 2 bases and J by 5 bases, with 9 bases between the two germline ends. The CDR3 runs 13 residues. Germline CDR1 is MDHEN and CDR2 is SYDVKM. Ophthalmopathic donors had moderate-to-severe activity, CAS ≥3 and NOSPECS ≥4, with disease that had lasted under 3 months.

This TCR came from a woman aged 40 to 50 with Graves' ophthalmopathy. The sequenced sample consisted of peripheral blood. The genes are TRBV28 and TRBJ1-2, with D possibly TRBD1 on 6 matching bases. The CDR3 reads CASSLDRTYGYTF. In DNA form, the CDR3 reads TGTGCCAGCAGTTTAGACAGGACATATGGCTACACCTTC.